This passage covers 20 T cell receptor beta chains from one sample sequenced in a study of T cells in Graves' hyperthyroidism and ophthalmopathy. Amplified regions were TCR beta CDR3 sequences from RNA transcripts. HTBI primers were used for first-round RT-PCR of the TCR CDR3. MiXCR, applied by TCRdb to the multiplex PCR reads, yields one record per CDR3 protein. Found here are around 700,000 distinct CDR3 sequences, over 35% of them singletons; the top ten hold around 30%. Sequenced material: blood. The receptors come from a middle-aged woman with Graves' hyperthyroidism.

This clonotype was counted only a few times. The chain links TRBV4-3 to TRBJ1-6; weak D call: TRBD1 (5 bases). This CDR3 has 15 residues. V was cut by 4 bases and J by 9 bases, with 16 bases left in between. Germline-derived CDR1 and CDR2 are LGHNA and YSLEER. CDR3 coding DNA: TGCGCCAGCAGCCTCGGCTCGCAGGGAGTTTCACCCCTCCACTTT. Its translation is CASSLGSQGVSPLHF.

The chain joins TRBV20-1 to TRBJ1-4; TRBD1 might be the D (5 bases). Germline loops: CDR1 DFQATT, CDR2 SNEGSKA (reference sequence). Trimming stripped 4 bases from V and 6 bases from J, with 15 bases between. CDR3 size: 14 residues. The CDR3 nucleotides read TGCAGTGCTATGGGGCTAGCGGGGGATGAAAAACTGTTTTTT. Translation: CSAMGLAGDEKLFF.

Only a few counts were recorded for this clonotype. The chain recombines TRBV7-9 with TRBJ2-1; D is possibly TRBD1 (6 bases). The ends were cut back, 6 bases at V and 8 bases at J, with 8 bases in the middle. Germline CDR1 reads SEHNR; CDR2 reads FQNEAQ (reference sequence). There are 11 residues in the CDR3. The CDR3 DNA sequence: TGTGCCAGCAGTTCAGGGGATGAGCAGTTCTTC. It yields the protein CASSSGDEQFF.

This clonotype was seen a few times. The chain carries TRBV13 and TRBJ2-7, with D perhaps given as TRBD1 or TRBD2 (5 bases each). V dropped 2 bases and J dropped 4 bases, with 12 bases sitting between them. This CDR3 has 14 amino acids. Germline assignment: CDR1 PRHDT and CDR2 FYEKMQ (reference sequence). CDR3 region: CASSLQGERYEQYF. CDR3 DNA: TGTGCCAGCAGCTTACAAGGGGAGAGGTACGAGCAGTACTTC.

This clonotype was seen a few times. The CDR3 reads CASSYGDRRYGYTF. The CDR3 nucleotides are TGTGCCAGCAGTTACGGGGACAGGCGCTATGGCTACACCTTC. The rearrangement uses TRBV6-1 and TRBJ1-2; 8 nucleotides match TRBD1. Germline-derived CDR1 and CDR2 are MNHNS and SASEGT. Losses at the gene ends were 5 bases for V and 4 bases for J; bases not matched to a gene: 6. The CDR3 covers 14 residues.

The rearrangement uses TRBV10-3 and TRBJ1-2; maybe TRBD1 (6 bases). The germline CDR1 and CDR2 sequences are ENHRY and SYGVKD. The CDR3 sequence is 16 residues long. V was pared by 0 bases and J by 3 bases, with 14 bases between. The CDR3 loop is CAISESVYRQDYGYTF. CDR3 DNA: TGTGCCATCAGTGAGTCCGTGTACCGACAGGACTATGGCTACACCTTC.

This clonotype has more than one count but fewer than ten. CDR3 nucleotide sequence: TGTGCCAGCAGCCGCACTAGCGGGGACACAGATACGCAGTATTTT. This codes for CASSRTSGDTDTQYF. The chain has TRBV7-2 and TRBJ2-3, with 10 bases fitting TRBD2. The CDR3 runs to 15 residues. V gave up 5 bases and J gave up 2 bases; unmatched junction bases: 4. Looked up from germline, CDR1 is SGHTA and CDR2 is FQGNSA. The full variable domain, its missing parts supplied by reference TRBV7-2 and TRBJ2-3, is GAGVSQSPSNKVTEKGKDVELRCDPISGHTALYWYRQSLGQGLEFLIYFQGNSAPDKSGLPSDRFSAERTGGSVSTLTIQRTQQEDSAVYLCASSRTSGDTDTQYFGPGTRLTVL.

At least ten counts were recorded for this clonotype. The chain couples TRBV29-1 to TRBJ1-1; D uncertain. This CDR3 has 11 residues. The germline V and J ends were trimmed by 1 base and 11 bases, with 11 bases remaining between them. In germline, CDR1 is SQVTM, CDR2 ANQGSEA. CDR3: CSVEGGGKAFF. The CDR3 nucleotides read TGCAGCGTTGAAGGGGGAGGAAAGGCTTTCTTT.

A note on this clonotype: This may be a read error, as it is one base from a much larger clone. The J gene is TRBJ1-5, the V gene TRBV12-3 or TRBV12-4, with no clear D. Between the trimmed V and J ends, which lost 6 bases and 6 bases, there was a span of 12 bases. This CDR3 has 13 amino acids. Written as DNA, the CDR3 is TGTGCCAGCAGATCCCTAGTCGGTCAGCCCCAGCATTTT. This translates into CASRSLVGQPQHF.

This clonotype was counted many times. This CDR3 is CASSDRSSGDEAFF. In DNA form, the CDR3 reads TGTGCCAGCAGTGATCGGTCCTCCGGTGATGAAGCTTTCTTT. V usage is TRBV2 and J usage is TRBJ1-1; D remains ambiguous. Germline CDR1 SNHLY, CDR2 FYNNEI. V was cut by 3 bases and J by 7 bases, with 15 bases left in between. CDR3 size: 14 residues.

The chain is built from TRBV4-1 and TRBJ1-5; perhaps TRBD1 as D (6 bases). V was clipped by 1 base and J by 13 bases, with 11 bases between them. Germline V gene sequence: CDR1 MGHRA, CDR2 YSYEKL. The CDR3 loop spans 12 amino acids. The CDR3 reads CASSQGRGTQHF. Written as DNA, the CDR3 is TGCGCCAGCAGCCAAGGGAGGGGGACACAGCATTTT.

The chain links TRBV10-3 to TRBJ2-7; the D call may be TRBD1 or TRBD2 (5 bases each). V gave up 11 bases and J gave up 2 bases, with 22 bases separating them. Per the germline V gene, CDR1 is ENHRY and CDR2 is SYGVKD. CDR3 length equals 15 residues. CDR3 residues: CAWSESGRSPYEQYF. As DNA, the CDR3 is TGTGCCTGGAGTGAGTCGGGACGGAGTCCCTACGAGCAGTACTTC.

This clonotype was counted only a few times. The chain has TRBV12-3 or TRBV12-4 and TRBJ1-6; D gene ambiguous. The CDR3 contains 16 residues. Trimming shortened V by 3 bases and J by 10 bases, and 19 bases separated the two germline ends. CDR3 protein: CASSLVWEFGNSPLHF. In DNA form, the CDR3 reads TGTGCCAGCAGTTTGGTCTGGGAATTTGGCAACTCACCCCTCCACTTT.

The chain links TRBV24-1 to TRBJ1-2; 7 bases fit TRBD1. The CDR3 is 17 amino acids. Trimming removed 0 bases from V and 4 bases from J; junction bases left unmatched: 10. From germline, CDR1 is KGHDR and CDR2 SFDVKD. CDR3 nucleotides: TGTGCCACCAGTGATTTGTCGGGGGCAGGGGGGACCTATGGCTACACCTTC. Translated: CATSDLSGAGGTYGYTF.

The chain is built from TRBV3-1 and TRBJ1-5, with a tentative D call TRBD1 (5 bases). Trimming cost V 6 bases and J 6 bases, with 12 bases left between them. Germline V lookup: CDR1 LGHDT, CDR2 YNNKEL (reference sequence). This CDR3 is built from 13 residues. The CDR3 bases are TGTGCCAGCAGTCCAGGGTTTGCTCAGCCCCAGCATTTT. It specifies CASSPGFAQPQHF.

The rearrangement joins TRBV15 to TRBJ1-3; TRBD1 matches at 7 bases. The trim removed 3 bases at V and 2 bases at J, leaving 7 bases unmatched. The CDR3 sequence is 16 residues long. Germline V lookup: CDR1 LNHNV, CDR2 YYDKDF (reference sequence). In DNA, the CDR3 is TGTGCCACCAGCAGCGCCGGGACAGTTACTGGAAACACCATATATTTT. This translates into CATSSAGTVTGNTIYF.

This clonotype was detected only a few times. A read error may account for a junction end that differs from germline. The genes are TRBV5-1 and TRBJ1-1, with D possibly matching TRBD1 (5 bases). Germline V CDR1 and CDR2: SGHRS, YFSETQ. The CDR3 consists of 13 residues. The CDR3 loop reads CAQQAGGNTEAFF. DNA for the CDR3: TGTGCCCAGCAGGCGGGGGGTAACACTGAAGCTTTCTTT.

The rearrangement links TRBV6-5 to TRBJ2-5, with a possible D match to TRBD2 (7 bases). Trimming took 0 bases from V and 2 from J, leaving 13 bases between them. Germline CDR1 is MNHEY and CDR2 is SVGAGI. The CDR3 loop spans 16 amino acids. The CDR3 loop reads CASSYSWAGAQETQYF. The DNA for the CDR3 is TGTGCCAGCAGTTACTCCTGGGCGGGGGCACAAGAGACCCAGTACTTC.

This clonotype was seen a handful of times. The chain has TRBV28 and TRBJ1-5, with a tentative D call TRBD1 (5 bases). The CDR3 is 16 residues long. The V end was cut by 4 bases, the J end by 4 bases, with 17 bases between. The germline gives CDR1 MDHEN, CDR2 SYDVKM. CDR3 bases: TGTGCCAGCAGTTCACCGGGACTCACGCTAAATCAGCCCCAGCATTTT. Its protein product is CASSSPGLTLNQPQHF.

J is TRBJ2-2 and V is TRBV24-1; 8 nucleotides line up with TRBD1. V shed 0 bases, J shed 6 bases, and the junction held 11 bases outside the gene matches. CDR1 is KGHDR and CDR2 is SFDVKD in the germline V gene. The CDR3 length is 18 residues. For the CDR3, the DNA is TGTGCCACCAGTGATTTGCAAAGGACAGGGATTATGGCCGGGGAGCTGTTTTTT. Amino acid sequence: CATSDLQRTGIMAGELFF.